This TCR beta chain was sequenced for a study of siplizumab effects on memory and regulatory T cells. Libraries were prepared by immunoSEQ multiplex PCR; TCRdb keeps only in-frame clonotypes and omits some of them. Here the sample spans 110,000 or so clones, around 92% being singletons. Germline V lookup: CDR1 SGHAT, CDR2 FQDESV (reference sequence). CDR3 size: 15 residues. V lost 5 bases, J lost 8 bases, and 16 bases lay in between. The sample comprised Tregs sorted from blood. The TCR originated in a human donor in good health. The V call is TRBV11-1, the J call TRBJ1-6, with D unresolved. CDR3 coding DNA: TGTGCCAGCAGCCATCCCCTCCGGCTGGATTCACCCCTCCACTTT. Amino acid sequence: CASSHPLRLDSPLHF.